The T cell receptor beta chain under discussion was sequenced for a study of cytotoxic CD8 clonotypes in ibrutinib-treated CLL. Study background: Around 25 partial and 2 complete responses; at median roughly 70 months, around 15 remitted, around twelve progressed.

The repertoire was sequenced with immunoSEQ multiplex PCR; TCRdb's copy has only in-frame clones and lacks some. The repertoire holds 15,000 to 20,000 clones, with approximately 71% as singletons. Investigators sourced around 1.9 micrograms of genomic DNA from cryopreserved PBMCs for TCR beta libraries. In this sample, this clone turned up a few times. Its antigen is as yet unknown. Study-wide points: Exceeding age-matched healthy donors, baseline clonality also tracked the counts of circulating CD8+ T cells. Rare overall, public clonotypes shrank or held steady under therapy.

CDR3 length: 15 amino acids. Per the germline V gene, CDR1 is LNHDA and CDR2 is SQIVND (reference sequence). V was clipped by 4 bases and J by 2 bases; unmatched bases: 2. The TCR comes from a human donor with chronic lymphocytic leukemia. The J gene is TRBJ2-6, the V gene TRBV19, with 7 nucleotides matching TRBD2. The input for sequencing was PBMCs, taken before ibrutinib treatment. The CDR3 nucleotides are TGTGCCAGTAGTACTACTAGCGCTGGGGCCAACGTCCTGACTTTC. Translating it yields CASSTTSAGANVLTF. Drawing the rest from reference TRBV19 and TRBJ2-6, the complete variable domain is DGGITQSPKYLFRKEGQNVTLSCEQNLNHDAMYWYRQDPGQGLRLIYYSQIVNDFQKGDIAEGYSVSREKKESFPLTVTSAQKNPTAFYLCASSTTSAGANVLTFGAGSRLTVL.